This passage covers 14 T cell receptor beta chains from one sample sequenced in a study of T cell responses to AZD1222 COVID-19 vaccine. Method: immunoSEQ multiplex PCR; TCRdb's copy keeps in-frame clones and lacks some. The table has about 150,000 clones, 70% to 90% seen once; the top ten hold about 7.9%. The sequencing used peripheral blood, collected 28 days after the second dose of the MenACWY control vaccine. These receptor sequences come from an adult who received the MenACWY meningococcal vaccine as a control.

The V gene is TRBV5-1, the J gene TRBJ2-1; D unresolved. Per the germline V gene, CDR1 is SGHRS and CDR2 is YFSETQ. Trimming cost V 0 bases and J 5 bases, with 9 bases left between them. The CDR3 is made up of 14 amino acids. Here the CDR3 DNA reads TGCGCCAGCAGCTTGGAGGGCAGAAACAATGAGCAGTTCTTC. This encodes CASSLEGRNNEQFF.

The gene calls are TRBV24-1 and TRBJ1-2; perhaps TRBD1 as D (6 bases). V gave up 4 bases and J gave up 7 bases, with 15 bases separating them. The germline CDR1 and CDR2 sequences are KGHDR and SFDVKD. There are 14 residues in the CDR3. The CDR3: CATSDRYREGGYTF. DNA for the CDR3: TGTGCCACCAGTGACCGCTACAGGGAAGGTGGCTACACCTTC.

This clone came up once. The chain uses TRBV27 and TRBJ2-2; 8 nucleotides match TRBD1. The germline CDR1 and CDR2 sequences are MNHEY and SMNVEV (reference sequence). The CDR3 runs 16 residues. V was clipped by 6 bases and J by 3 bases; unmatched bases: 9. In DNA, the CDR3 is TGTGCCAGCAGGCTGACAGGGGTCGGTGACACCGGGGAGCTGTTTTTT. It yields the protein CASRLTGVGDTGELFF.

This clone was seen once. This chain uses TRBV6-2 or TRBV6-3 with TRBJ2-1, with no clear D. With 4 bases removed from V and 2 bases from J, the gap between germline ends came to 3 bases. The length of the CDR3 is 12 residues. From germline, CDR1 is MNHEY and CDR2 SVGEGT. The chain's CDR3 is CASSSPYNEQFF. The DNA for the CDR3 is TGTGCCAGCAGTTCCCCCTACAATGAGCAGTTCTTC.

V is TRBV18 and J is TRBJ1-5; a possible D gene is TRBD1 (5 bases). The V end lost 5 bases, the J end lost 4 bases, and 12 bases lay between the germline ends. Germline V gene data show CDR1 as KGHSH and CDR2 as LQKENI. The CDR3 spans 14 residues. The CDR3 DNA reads TGTGCCAGCTCATCCGGGGGGTTAAATCAGCCCCAGCATTTT. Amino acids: CASSSGGLNQPQHF.

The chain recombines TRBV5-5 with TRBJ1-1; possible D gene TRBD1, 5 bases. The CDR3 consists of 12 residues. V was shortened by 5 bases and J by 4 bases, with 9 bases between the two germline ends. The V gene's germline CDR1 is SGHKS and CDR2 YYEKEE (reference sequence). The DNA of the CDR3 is TGTGCCAGCAGGGGGGGTCCCACTGAAGCTTTCTTT. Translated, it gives CASRGGPTEAFF. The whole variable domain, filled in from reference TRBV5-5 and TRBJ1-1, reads DAGVTQSPTHLIKTRGQQVTLRCSPISGHKSVSWYQQVLGQGPQFIFQYYEKEERGRGNFPDRFSARQFPNYSSELNVNALLLGDSALYLCASRGGPTEAFFGQGTRLTVV.

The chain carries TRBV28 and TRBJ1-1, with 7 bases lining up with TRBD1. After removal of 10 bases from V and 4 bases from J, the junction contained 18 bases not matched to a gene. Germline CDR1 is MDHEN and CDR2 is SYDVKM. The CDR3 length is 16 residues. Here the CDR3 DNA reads TGTGCCACCTCGGGGAGGGGGCGGAGGGGAGGCACTGAAGCTTTCTTT. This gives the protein CATSGRGRRGGTEAFF.

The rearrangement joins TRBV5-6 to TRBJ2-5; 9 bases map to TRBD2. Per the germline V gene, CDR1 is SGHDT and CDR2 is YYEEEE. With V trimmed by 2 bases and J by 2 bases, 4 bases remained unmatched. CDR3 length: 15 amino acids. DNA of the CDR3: TGTGCCAGCAGCTTTGGGCTAGCGGGGCAAGAGACCCAGTACTTC. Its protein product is CASSFGLAGQETQYF. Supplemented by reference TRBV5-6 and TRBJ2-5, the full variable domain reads DAGVTQSPTHLIKTRGQQVTLRCSPKSGHDTVSWYQQALGQGPQFIFQYYEEEERQRGNFPDRFSGHQFPNYSSELNVNALLLGDSALYLCASSFGLAGQETQYFGPGTRLLVL.

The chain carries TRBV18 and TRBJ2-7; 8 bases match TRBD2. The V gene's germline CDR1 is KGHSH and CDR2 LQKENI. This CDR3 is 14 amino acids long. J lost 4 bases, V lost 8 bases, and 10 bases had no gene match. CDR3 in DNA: TGTGCCAGCGCCCCCCCGGGGGGGGGATACGAGCAGTACGTC. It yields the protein CASAPPGGGYEQYV.

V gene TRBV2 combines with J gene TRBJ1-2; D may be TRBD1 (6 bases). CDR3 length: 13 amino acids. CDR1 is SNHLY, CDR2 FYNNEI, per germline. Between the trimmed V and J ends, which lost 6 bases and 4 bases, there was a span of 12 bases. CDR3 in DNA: TGTGCCAGCAGCGGGACATCGACCTATGGCTACACCTTC. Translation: CASSGTSTYGYTF. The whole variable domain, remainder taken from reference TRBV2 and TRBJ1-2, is EPEVTQTPSHQVTQMGQEVILRCVPISNHLYFYWYRQILGQKVEFLVSFYNNEISEKSEIFDDQFSVERPDGSNFTLKIRSTKLEDSAMYFCASSGTSTYGYTFGSGTRLTVV.

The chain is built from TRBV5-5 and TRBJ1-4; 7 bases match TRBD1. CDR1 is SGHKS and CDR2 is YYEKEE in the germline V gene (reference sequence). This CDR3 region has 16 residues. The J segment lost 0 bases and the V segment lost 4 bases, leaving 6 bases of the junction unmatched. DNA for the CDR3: TGTGCCAGCAGCCTAGGGACAGCTCCAACTAATGAAAAACTGTTTTTT. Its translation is CASSLGTAPTNEKLFF.

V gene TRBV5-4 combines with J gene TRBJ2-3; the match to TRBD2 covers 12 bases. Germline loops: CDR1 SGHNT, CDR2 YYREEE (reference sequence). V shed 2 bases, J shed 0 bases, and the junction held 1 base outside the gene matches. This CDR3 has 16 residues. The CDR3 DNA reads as TGTGCCAGCAGCTTTGGACTAGCGGGGAGCACAGATACGCAGTATTTT. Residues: CASSFGLAGSTDTQYF.

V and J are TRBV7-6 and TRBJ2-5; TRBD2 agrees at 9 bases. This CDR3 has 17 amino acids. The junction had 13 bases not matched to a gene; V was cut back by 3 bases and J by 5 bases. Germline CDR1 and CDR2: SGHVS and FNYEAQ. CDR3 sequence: CASSLSSGVSYGETQYF. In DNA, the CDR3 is TGTGCCAGCAGCTTGTCTAGCGGGGTATCATACGGGGAGACCCAGTACTTC.

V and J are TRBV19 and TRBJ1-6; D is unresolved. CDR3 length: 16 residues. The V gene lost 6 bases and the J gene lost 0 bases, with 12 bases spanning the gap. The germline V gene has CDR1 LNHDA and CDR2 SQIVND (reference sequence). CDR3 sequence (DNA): TGTGCCAGTAGCGTACTAAAGAGCTCCTATAATTCACCCCTCCACTTT. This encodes CASSVLKSSYNSPLHF.